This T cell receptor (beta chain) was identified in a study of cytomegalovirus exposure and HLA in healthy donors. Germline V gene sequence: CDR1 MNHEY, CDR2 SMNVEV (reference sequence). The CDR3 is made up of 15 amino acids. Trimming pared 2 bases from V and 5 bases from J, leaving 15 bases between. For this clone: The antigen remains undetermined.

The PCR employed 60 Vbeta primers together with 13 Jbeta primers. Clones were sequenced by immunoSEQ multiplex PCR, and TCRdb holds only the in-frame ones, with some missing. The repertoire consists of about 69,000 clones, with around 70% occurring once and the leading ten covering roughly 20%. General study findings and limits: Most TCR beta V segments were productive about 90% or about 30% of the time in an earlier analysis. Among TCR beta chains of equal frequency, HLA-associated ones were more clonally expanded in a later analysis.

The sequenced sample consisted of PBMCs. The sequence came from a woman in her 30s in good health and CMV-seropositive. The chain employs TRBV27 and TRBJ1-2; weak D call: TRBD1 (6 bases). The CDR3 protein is CASSLVGASFYGYTF. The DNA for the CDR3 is TGTGCCAGCAGTTTAGTGGGGGCCTCGTTTTATGGCTACACCTTC.